The 30 T cell receptor beta chains in this list originate from one sample, sequenced in a study of blood T cells in healthy people across ages. A sample-barcoded 5' primer and a J-beta primer mix were used in a second PCR of about 7 to 12 cycles. TCRdb passed the 5' RACE reads through MiXCR, listing each CDR3 protein once. The sample yields about 1.6 million distinct CDR3 sequences, approximately 32% seen once. The specimen was blood. These TCRs come from a woman between 25 and 40 years old in good health.

The chain employs TRBV6-5 and TRBJ2-1; a possible D gene is TRBD1 (6 bases). The CDR3 has 14 residues. The V gene's germline CDR1 is MNHEY and CDR2 SVGAGI. The V end was cut by 9 bases, the J end by 10 bases, with 22 bases between. The CDR3 sequence is CASSPRQEIGEQFF. The CDR3 DNA is TGTGCCAGTAGTCCCCGACAGGAGATAGGAGAGCAGTTCTTC.

On this clonotype itself: The germline gene is not matched at one end of the junction; a read error may be the cause. The DNA for the CDR3 is TGTGCCAGCAGCTTTATCCCCTTTGGACAGACGAACACTGAAACTTTCTTT. Its translation is CASSFIPFGQTNTETFF. The chain carries TRBV7-9 and TRBJ1-1, with a possible D match to TRBD1 (6 bases). CDR1 and CDR2 from the germline V gene are SEHNR and FQNEAQ (reference sequence). The CDR3 has 17 residues.

In its sample, this clonotype was seen a few times. The rearrangement links TRBV12-3 or TRBV12-4 to TRBJ1-5, with 7 bases matching TRBD1. This CDR3 comprises 14 residues. Losses at the gene ends were 3 bases for V and 6 bases for J; bases not matched to a gene: 5. CDR3 in amino acids: CASSFWDSLQPQHF. The DNA for the CDR3 is TGTGCCAGCAGTTTTTGGGACAGCCTTCAGCCCCAGCATTTT.

Remarks on this clonotype: It may be a read error: a sequence one base away is much more abundant. The gene calls are TRBV29-1 and TRBJ2-5, with D unresolved. V shed 1 base and J shed 7 bases, with 13 bases lying between them. The CDR3 is made up of 13 amino acids. Germline CDR1 is SQVTM and CDR2 is ANQGSEA. The CDR3 coding sequence is TGCAGCGTTGAAGCGGCCCCGTTTGGGACCCAGTACTTC. Residues: CSVEAAPFGTQYF.

About this clonotype: At one of its ends the junction is not consistent with the germline gene, which may arise from a read error. V gene TRBV27 combines with J gene TRBJ1-5; D unclear. CDR1 and CDR2 from the germline V gene are MNHEY and SMNVEV (reference sequence). The CDR3 has 14 amino acids. Here the CDR3 DNA reads TGTGCCAGCAGGTTATCGAGCACCAATCAGCCCCAGCATTTT. This translates into CASRLSSTNQPQHF.

A few counts support this clonotype. The chain combines TRBV3-1 with TRBJ2-1; 9 nucleotides match TRBD2. Germline trimming cut 6 bases from V and 4 bases from J; bases unmatched to any gene: 13. Per germline, CDR1 LGHDT and CDR2 YNNKEL (reference sequence). The CDR3 has 17 residues. As DNA, the CDR3 is TGTGCCAGCAGACGGTTTAGCGGGGGCCCCTTTTACAATGAGCAGTTCTTC. The encoded protein is CASRRFSGGPFYNEQFF.

The CDR3 is CAIRETSGNGNEQFF. The CDR3 DNA reads as TGTGCCATCAGAGAGACTAGCGGGAATGGGAATGAGCAGTTCTTC. V usage is TRBV10-3 and J usage is TRBJ2-1; 11 bases agree with TRBD2. Trimming at V came to 6 bases and at J to 7 bases, leaving 8 bases not matched to a gene. Germline CDR1 is ENHRY and CDR2 is SYGVKD. The CDR3 has 15 residues.

This clonotype was found a few times. The chain links TRBV7-2 to TRBJ2-3; the D gene is possibly TRBD2 (6 bases). This CDR3 has 14 residues. Per the germline V gene, CDR1 is SGHTA and CDR2 is FQGNSA. The V end lost 7 bases, the J end lost 2 bases, and 13 bases lay between the germline ends. CDR3 sequence (DNA): TGTGCCAGCACCCCGGGGGAAACCACAGATACGCAGTATTTT. This codes for CASTPGETTDTQYF.

The chain employs TRBV30 and TRBJ1-2, with a tentative D call TRBD1 (6 bases). The V gene's germline CDR1 is GTSNPN and CDR2 SVGIG (reference sequence). The length of the CDR3 is 13 residues. The ends were cut back, 2 bases at V and 13 bases at J, with 20 bases in the middle. This chain's CDR3 is CAWSLYRQVLPTF. The CDR3 DNA sequence: TGTGCCTGGAGTCTTTATCGACAGGTCCTCCCCACCTTC. Based on the CDR3 plus reference TRBV30 and TRBJ1-2, the full variable domain is SQTIHQWPATLVQPVGSPLSLECTVEGTSNPNLYWYRQAAGRGLQLLFYSVGIGQISSEVPQNLSASRPQDRQFILSSKKLLLSDSGFYLCAWSLYRQVLPTFGSGTRLTVV.

The table lists this clonotype with a few counts. V usage is TRBV10-1 and J usage is TRBJ2-7; 7 positions match TRBD2. The CDR3 length is 17 residues. CDR1 is WNHNN, CDR2 SYGVQD, per germline (reference sequence). V shed 0 bases, J shed 0 bases, and the junction held 8 bases outside the gene matches. CDR3 DNA sequence: TGCGCCAGCAGTGAGTCGAGGGCTAGCGGCCTCTCCTACGAGCAGTACTTC. Amino acid sequence: CASSESRASGLSYEQYF.

A few counts support this clonotype. The chain combines TRBV5-1 with TRBJ2-7, with a weak D call TRBD2 (6 bases). CDR3 size: 15 residues. Germline-derived CDR1 and CDR2 are SGHRS and YFSETQ. The V gene lost 4 bases and the J gene lost 2 bases, with 16 bases spanning the gap. DNA for the CDR3: TGCGCCAGCAGCCCAGAAGCGGGTCCCGCCTACGAGCAGTACTTC. This gives the protein CASSPEAGPAYEQYF.

The V and J genes are TRBV20-1 and TRBJ2-4; 8 bases align to TRBD2. The V segment lost 0 bases and the J segment 13 bases; nucleotides outside the gene matches: 14. The germline CDR1 and CDR2 sequences are DFQATT and SNEGSKA (reference sequence). This CDR3 has 15 residues. For the CDR3, the DNA is TGCAGTGCTAGAGAGGCTAGCGGGCTAGCTACCAAGCAGTACTTC. Its protein is CSAREASGLATKQYF.

At least ten counts were recorded for this clonotype. The V call is TRBV29-1, the J call TRBJ2-5; 7 bases map to TRBD2. This CDR3 is 11 amino acids long. J was trimmed by 13 bases and V by 6 bases; bases with no gene match: 11. Germline-derived CDR1 and CDR2 are SQVTM and ANQGSEA. CDR3 residues: CSVPVGGALYF. The CDR3 nucleotides read TGCAGCGTGCCTGTGGGAGGGGCATTGTACTTC.

The rearrangement links TRBV29-1 to TRBJ2-3, with TRBD1 as a possible D gene (6 bases). V dropped 8 bases and J dropped 0 bases, with 15 bases sitting between them. The CDR3 has 14 residues. The V gene's germline CDR1 is SQVTM and CDR2 ANQGSEA. The CDR3 protein is CSLRLDRSTDTQYF. The CDR3 nucleotides read TGCAGCCTCCGCCTGGACAGAAGCACAGATACGCAGTATTTT.

The chain uses TRBV5-4 and TRBJ1-1; D ambiguous. The CDR3 runs to 15 residues. V lost 0 bases, J lost 2 bases, and 11 bases lay in between. Germline V CDR1 and CDR2: SGHNT, YYREEE (reference sequence). CDR3 residues: CASSLEAGSNTEAFF. The CDR3 nucleotides are TGTGCCAGCAGCTTGGAAGCGGGCTCCAACACTGAAGCTTTCTTT.

The chain uses TRBV20-1 and TRBJ1-1, with 7 bases lining up with TRBD1. With V trimmed by 6 bases and J by 0 bases, 4 bases remained unmatched. Germline V gene sequence: CDR1 DFQATT, CDR2 SNEGSKA (reference sequence). The length of the CDR3 is 13 residues. CDR3 sequence (DNA): TGCAGTGCCTCCGGGACAGTGAACACTGAAGCTTTCTTT. Its protein is CSASGTVNTEAFF.

V usage is TRBV5-1 and J usage is TRBJ1-1; D is unresolved. CDR1 and CDR2 (germline): SGHRS, YFSETQ. The CDR3 is 14 amino acids. The V end was cut by 4 bases, the J end by 0 bases, with 10 bases between. The CDR3 DNA follows: TGCGCCAGCAGCAACGTGGAGCTGAACACTGAAGCTTTCTTT. It is translated as CASSNVELNTEAFF.

The V gene is TRBV30, the J gene TRBJ1-2, with TRBD1 identical over 11 bases. V lost 3 bases, J lost 4 bases, and 4 bases stayed unmatched. The germline V gene has CDR1 GTSNPN and CDR2 SVGIG (reference sequence). This CDR3 is 14 amino acids long. In DNA, the CDR3 is TGTGCCTGGAGAGGGACAGGGGGTGGCTATGGCTACACCTTC. As protein: CAWRGTGGGYGYTF. The full variable domain, rest sourced from reference TRBV30 and TRBJ1-2, is SQTIHQWPATLVQPVGSPLSLECTVEGTSNPNLYWYRQAAGRGLQLLFYSVGIGQISSEVPQNLSASRPQDRQFILSSKKLLLSDSGFYLCAWRGTGGGYGYTFGSGTRLTVV.

This clonotype was counted ten times or more. V and J are TRBV4-1 and TRBJ2-1, with TRBD2 identical over 7 bases. The CDR3 is 16 residues long. Trimming cost V 0 bases and J 0 bases; bases outside gene matches: 2. CDR1 and CDR2 (germline): MGHRA, YSYEKL. The CDR3 region is CASSQERGSSYNEQFF. DNA for the CDR3: TGCGCCAGCAGCCAAGAGCGGGGGAGCTCCTACAATGAGCAGTTCTTC.

A note on this clonotype: A much larger clone lies a single base off, so this may be a read error. The V and J genes are TRBV6-2 or TRBV6-3 and TRBJ2-3; tentatively, D is TRBD1 or TRBD2 (5 bases each). The CDR3 is made up of 17 amino acids. Germline CDR1 MNHEY, CDR2 SVGEGT. The CDR3 DNA follows: TGTGCCAGCAGTTACATCCAGACTGATCCTAGCACAGGTACGCAGTATTTT. Its translation is CASSYIQTDPSTGTQYF.

This clonotype was seen a handful of times. The chain recombines TRBV5-1 with TRBJ1-1, with unresolved D. The germline V and J ends were trimmed by 4 bases and 4 bases, with 17 bases remaining between them. The CDR3 spans 15 residues. The germline V gene has CDR1 SGHRS and CDR2 YFSETQ. The CDR3 DNA reads TGCGCCAGCAGCCTGAGACAAGGGTGGTTCACTGAAGCTTTCTTT. It is translated as CASSLRQGWFTEAFF.

This clonotype was recorded a few times. This chain links TRBV25-1 with TRBJ1-4, with TRBD1 as a possible D gene (5 bases). The length of the CDR3 is 18 residues. The germline V and J ends were trimmed by 6 bases and 0 bases, with 20 bases remaining between them. Germline CDR1 is MGHDK and CDR2 is SYGVNS. DNA for the CDR3: TGTGCCAGCAGCCCATTCCAGGGCACGGGGGCAACTAATGAAAAACTGTTTTTT. As protein: CASSPFQGTGATNEKLFF.

This chain connects TRBV6-5 to TRBJ2-7; D tentatively reads TRBD1 or TRBD2 (6 bases each). The germline CDR1 and CDR2 sequences are MNHEY and SVGAGI. Trimming removed 0 bases from V and 1 base from J, with 10 bases in between. CDR3 size: 15 residues. CDR3 loop: CASSYSRGRSYEQYF. CDR3 DNA: TGTGCCAGCAGTTACTCGAGGGGGAGGTCCTACGAGCAGTACTTC.

There are many counts of this clonotype. The chain uses TRBV30 and TRBJ2-5; D gene uncertain. Trimming took 0 bases from V and 3 from J, leaving 2 bases between them. In germline, CDR1 is GTSNPN, CDR2 SVGIG (reference sequence). This CDR3 has 11 residues. This CDR3 is CAWSVEETQYF. Here the CDR3 DNA reads TGTGCCTGGAGTGTTGAAGAGACCCAGTACTTC.

The V gene is TRBV27, the J gene TRBJ2-3, with TRBD2 identical over 7 bases. Unmatched junction bases numbered 10, after V lost 0 bases and J lost 4 bases. The CDR3 runs to 17 residues. Germline CDR1 is MNHEY and CDR2 is SMNVEV (reference sequence). CDR3 region: CASSLSTSAISADTQYF. The CDR3 DNA sequence: TGTGCCAGCAGTTTATCAACTAGCGCAATAAGCGCAGATACGCAGTATTTT.

This clonotype was observed a handful of times. The chain carries TRBV24-1 and TRBJ2-3, with D possibly TRBD2 on 6 matching bases. CDR1 is KGHDR and CDR2 is SFDVKD in the germline V gene. The CDR3 totals 16 residues. V was clipped by 4 bases and J by 2 bases, with 15 bases between them. The CDR3 protein is CATSERGGLNTDTQYF. The CDR3 DNA reads TGTGCCACCAGTGAGCGGGGCGGGCTAAACACAGATACGCAGTATTTT.

The rearrangement uses TRBV20-1 and TRBJ1-1; D possibly corresponds to TRBD1 (5 bases). The germline gives CDR1 DFQATT, CDR2 SNEGSKA (reference sequence). This CDR3 spans 13 amino acids. CDR3 bases: TGCAGGGGGGGAGGGGCGCTGAACACTGAAGCTTTCTTT. Its translation is CRGGGALNTEAFF.

The chain has TRBV12-3 or TRBV12-4 and TRBJ2-5; 9 nucleotides line up with TRBD1. The last part of the DNA fits TRBJ2-7 better; the J call may be wrong. This CDR3 has 13 amino acids. The CDR3 here is CASRPGQGHEQYF. The CDR3 coding sequence is TGTGCCAGCCGACCGGGACAGGGCCACGAGCAGTACTTC.

The chain is built from TRBV6-6 and TRBJ2-1; D may be TRBD2 (6 bases). The CDR3 length is 14 residues. The germline V gene encodes CDR1 MNHNY and CDR2 SVGAGI (reference sequence). The ends were cut back, 8 bases at V and 7 bases at J, with 18 bases in the middle. The CDR3 nucleotides read TGTGCCAGCGGACGGGACTCCCCGTTGAATGAGCAGTTCTTC. Its translation: CASGRDSPLNEQFF.

This clonotype has a handful of counts. This rearrangement joins TRBV6-5 to TRBJ2-7; weak D call: TRBD1 (6 bases). The V gene lost 8 bases and the J gene lost 7 bases, with 18 bases spanning the gap. The germline CDR1 and CDR2 sequences are MNHEY and SVGAGI. This CDR3 contains 13 residues. Here the CDR3 DNA reads TGTGCCAGCTGCCAGGGGCAAAACGAGGAGCAGTACTTC. It encodes CASCQGQNEEQYF.